A selection of T cell receptor beta chains follows, all from one sample in a study of blood T cell repertoires in COVID-19. The repertoire was sequenced with immunoSEQ multiplex PCR; TCRdb's copy has only in-frame clones and lacks some. Among 130,000 to 150,000 clones listed, approximately 80% were seen once. Sequencing input: peripheral blood. These receptors originate from a human donor with acute or convalescent COVID-19. The donor label of this sample is uncertain. Each CDR3 is given with its conserved first and last residue. A D gene is named only where the DNA matches it firmly. Not every row has a clone size; where given, it reads once, few, many or a size class.

TRBV7-9	-	TRBJ1-5	few	TGTGCCAGCAGCTCGGGGATACACAATCAGCCCCAGCATTTT	CASSSGIHNQPQHF
TRBV5-1	-	TRBJ2-3	-	TGCGCCAGCAGCTTGAGACTTAGAGAAACGCAGTATTTT	CASSLRLRETQYF
TRBV27	TRBD1	TRBJ1-6	few	TGTGCCAGCAAGACAGGGGAGTCACCCCTCCACTTT	CASKTGESPLHF
TRBV4-1	-	TRBJ1-6	-	TGCGCCAGCAGCCAAGAGCCAGGCTTTAATTCACCCCTCCACTTT	CASSQEPGFNSPLHF
TRBV2	TRBD2	TRBJ2-1	-	TGTGCCAGCAGTGACGGGACTAGCGGGGACTACAATGAGCAGTTCTTC	CASSDGTSGDYNEQFF
TRBV24-1	TRBD1	TRBJ1-5	-	TGTGCCACCAGTGATACTGGGACAGGCAATCAGCCCCAGCATTTT	CATSDTGTGNQPQHF
TRBV29-1	-	TRBJ1-5	-	TGCAGCGTTGGGGAGGGCTATCAGCCCCAGCATTTT	CSVGEGYQPQHF
TRBV27	TRBD2	TRBJ2-2	-	TGTGCCAGCAGTTCCCTAGCGGGGGGGAACACCGGGGAGCTGTTTTTT	CASSSLAGGNTGELFF
TRBV7-9	TRBD1	TRBJ2-3	-	TGTGCCAGCAGCTTAGAGGGGGCCTGGGGCAGGGGACCAGATACGCAGTATTTT	CASSLEGAWGRGPDTQYF
TRBV5-1	TRBD1	TRBJ1-1	many	TGCGCCAGCAGCTTGACAGGGGGAAAAAGAGAAGCTTTCTTT	CASSLTGGKREAFF
TRBV19	-	TRBJ1-3	-	TGTGCCAGTAGTATGAGGACCGGAGGTTATTCTGGAAACACCATATATTTT	CASSMRTGGYSGNTIYF
TRBV5-1	TRBD1	TRBJ1-4	-	TGCGCCAGCAGCTTAGGAGGGGGCCAGGAAAAACTGTTTTTT	CASSLGGGQEKLFF
TRBV3-1/TRBV3-2	TRBD1	TRBJ1-1	-	TGTGCCGCTAGGACAGGGAAGAGTGGAGCTTTCTTT	CAARTGKSGAFF
TRBV13	TRBD1	TRBJ1-2	few	TGTGCCAGCAGCACCCACAGGGGGCTTGGCTACACCTTC	CASSTHRGLGYTF
TRBV11-3	TRBD1	TRBJ2-7	-	TGTGCCAGCAGCTTTCGGGGGACAGGCCCCTACGAGCAGTACTTC	CASSFRGTGPYEQYF
TRBV2	TRBD1	TRBJ1-5	-	TGTGCCAGCAGTGGGACAGGGGGACACAATCAGCCCCAGCATTTT	CASSGTGGHNQPQHF
TRBV28	-	TRBJ1-1	-	TGTGCCAGCGGTCGGGGGAGGTTGCGCACTGAAGCTTTCTTT	CASGRGRLRTEAFF
TRBV19	-	TRBJ1-5	once	TGTGCCAGTAGTATCACAGGTTTCGCCGAGCCCCAGCATTTT	CASSITGFAEPQHF
TRBV6-5	-	TRBJ1-5	-	TGTGCCAGTCAGCCAAGAAGGGAGGGCAATCAGCCCCAGCATTTT	CASQPRREGNQPQHF
TRBV4-1	TRBD1	TRBJ2-1	once	TGCGCCAGCAGCCGGGAACCAGGGGGCCTCTCCTCCTACAATGAGCAGTTCTTC	CASSREPGGLSSYNEQFF
TRBV2	TRBD1	TRBJ2-5	-	TGTGCCAGCAGTATGACAGGGAAAGAGACCCAGTACTTC	CASSMTGKETQYF
TRBV9	-	TRBJ1-4	-	TGTGCCAGCACCCCTAGTCCCAGGGGTGAAAAACTGTTTTTT	CASTPSPRGEKLFF
TRBV4-1	-	TRBJ1-3	-	TGCGCCAGCAGCTCACCTGGGCAGGGTGGAAACACCATATATTTT	CASSSPGQGGNTIYF
TRBV3-1/TRBV3-2	-	TRBJ1-1	-	TGTGCCAGCAGCCAAGGTTTGAGGAACACTGAAGCTTTCTTT	CASSQGLRNTEAFF
TRBV19	-	TRBJ2-7	-	TGTGCCAGTAGTAACTCCTACTCCTACGAGCAGTACTTC	CASSNSYSYEQYF
TRBV2	-	TRBJ2-6	-	TGTGCCAGCACTAAAGAGGGCGACTCAACTTGGGGGGCCAACGTCCTGACTTTC	CASTKEGDSTWGANVLTF
TRBV2	-	TRBJ1-1	-	TGTGCCAGCAGTGAAGATGTGGGGGCCGGGCGCGAAGCTTTCTTT	CASSEDVGAGREAFF
TRBV2	-	TRBJ2-2	few	TGTGCCAGCTATGACACCGGGGAGCTGTTTTTT	CASYDTGELFF
TRBV14	TRBD1	TRBJ1-2	few	TGTGCCAGCAGCCAAGACTCTTTTGGGACAGGGGGACGCTATGGCTACACCTTC	CASSQDSFGTGGRYGYTF
TRBV2	TRBD1	TRBJ2-2	few	TGTGCCAGCAGGACCGGGACAGGGGGCCAAAACACCGGGGAGCTGTTTTTT	CASRTGTGGQNTGELFF
TRBV14	-	TRBJ1-2	-	TGTGCCAGCAGCCCGAGCTGGAGCGGTGGCTACACCTTC	CASSPSWSGGYTF
TRBV4-1	-	TRBJ1-1	-	TGCGCCAGCAGCCAAGAGGAGGGAATGAACACTGAAGCTTTCTTT	CASSQEEGMNTEAFF
TRBV6-5	-	TRBJ1-1	-	TGTGCCAGCAGTTACAGCCGCGGCACTGAAGCTTTCTTT	CASSYSRGTEAFF
TRBV7-8	-	TRBJ2-7	-	TGTGCCAGCAGCTTAAAAGTAGGGGCCATACTTTTTTACTTC	CASSLKVGAILFYF
TRBV6-5	-	TRBJ1-1	-	TGTGCCAGCAGTCGACAAAACGCTGAAGCTTTCTTT	CASSRQNAEAFF
TRBV5-1	TRBD1	TRBJ1-2	-	TGCGCCAGCAGCTTCCGGACAGGGGGCTATGGCTACACCTTC	CASSFRTGGYGYTF
TRBV15	TRBD1	TRBJ2-1	-	TGTGCCACCCTCCGAGACAGGGGAGTCAATGAGCAGTTCTTC	CATLRDRGVNEQFF
TRBV28	-	TRBJ2-2	few	TGTGCCAGCAGCCCCCCCTACAGGGTGATGAACACCGGGGAGCTGTTTTTT	CASSPPYRVMNTGELFF
TRBV18	-	TRBJ2-5	-	TGTGCCAGCTCACCACCCAGTGAGGGGACCCAGTACTTC	CASSPPSEGTQYF
TRBV3-1/TRBV3-2	-	TRBJ1-2	-	TGTGCCAGCAGCCAAGATATAGGGGCCAGATCGGGCTACACCTTC	CASSQDIGARSGYTF
TRBV4-1	TRBD1	TRBJ2-1	-	TGCGCCAGCAGCCTTGGGACAGGCAATGAGCAGTTCTTC	CASSLGTGNEQFF
TRBV7-6	TRBD1	TRBJ2-1	-	TGTGCCAGCAGCTCGCAGAATCACAGGGGGTCTGAGCAGTTCTTC	CASSSQNHRGSEQFF
TRBV24-1	-	TRBJ2-1	-	TGTGCCACCAGTGAGAGTACAGGGAGGGGGGGAAACAATGAGCAGTTCTTC	CATSESTGRGGNNEQFF
TRBV6-5	-	TRBJ1-5	-	TGTGCCAGCAGACTTGACAGTAATCAGCCCCAGCATTTT	CASRLDSNQPQHF
TRBV7-9	TRBD1	TRBJ1-1	many	TGTGCCAGCAGCTTAGCTGGAGGCAGGGGGCGCGGCACTGAAGCTTTCTTT	CASSLAGGRGRGTEAFF
TRBV5-4	TRBD1	TRBJ1-2	-	TGTGCCAGCACGGGGGACAGGGGACTCTATGGCTACACCTTC	CASTGDRGLYGYTF
TRBV4-1	TRBD1	TRBJ1-2	-	TGCGCCAGCAGCCAACCCTACAGGGGGGCTAACTATGGCTACACCTTC	CASSQPYRGANYGYTF
TRBV4-1	-	TRBJ1-2	-	TGCGCCAGCAGCCAAGAGAGGTCTGATGGCTACACCTTC	CASSQERSDGYTF
TRBV19	-	TRBJ2-3	-	TGTGCCAGTCCCACAGGGTCTAGCACAGATACGCAGTATTTT	CASPTGSSTDTQYF
TRBV24-1	-	TRBJ2-1	-	TGTGCCACCAGTGGGCCCGGTCCGCGGGACTACAATGAGCAGTTCTTC	CATSGPGPRDYNEQFF
TRBV2	-	TRBJ1-5	once	TGTGCCAGCAGTGTGAAACAGGCCTATCAGCCCCAGCATTTT	CASSVKQAYQPQHF
TRBV7-8	-	TRBJ2-7	-	TGTGCCGAGGGAACAGTTCCGGACGAGCAGTACTTC	CAEGTVPDEQYF
TRBV6-5	-	TRBJ1-1	-	TGTGCCAGCAGTTACACACCACAGGGTCGGGCTTTCTTT	CASSYTPQGRAFF
TRBV28	TRBD1	TRBJ1-2	-	TGTGCCAGCAGTTTGGGCAGGGGGCTCTATGGCTACACCTTC	CASSLGRGLYGYTF
TRBV9	-	TRBJ2-3	-	TGTGCCAGCAGCTACGTACAGGGAGATACGCAGTATTTT	CASSYVQGDTQYF
TRBV12-3/TRBV12-4	-	TRBJ1-2	-	TGTGCCAGCAGTTTAACCAGGGCCTATGGCTACACCTTC	CASSLTRAYGYTF
TRBV19	-	TRBJ1-5	-	TGTGCCAGTACCTCAGGGCTTGGCAATCAGCCCCAGCATTTT	CASTSGLGNQPQHF
TRBV4-2	-	TRBJ1-1	-	TGTGCCAGCAGCCAAGACCGGGGTGCTGAAGCTTTCTTT	CASSQDRGAEAFF